One T cell receptor beta chain is described in this entry. Each CDR3 protein is one row after TCRdb ran MiXCR on the 5' RACE reads. The sample has roughly 64,000 distinct CDR3 sequences, roughly 12% seen once. These data are taken from a study of early T cells in non-severe SARS-CoV-2 infection. From germline, CDR1 is KGHSH and CDR2 LQKENI. V gave up 3 bases and J gave up 3 bases, with 14 bases separating them. CDR3 length equals 15 residues. The gene calls are TRBV18 and TRBJ1-1; possible D gene TRBD1, 6 bases. This material consisted of whole blood, taken at baseline. This TCR derives from an adult who was a healthcare worker with PCR-confirmed SARS-CoV-2 infection or an uninfected control (not recorded which). CDR3 DNA: TGTGCCAGCTCACCCGAGCCAGGGGCGGACACTGAAGCTTTCTTT. Translated: CASSPEPGADTEAFF.